The rows below give T cell receptor beta chains drawn from one sample of a study of blood T cell repertoires in COVID-19. Generated by immunoSEQ multiplex PCR, the TCRdb table keeps only in-frame clones and is missing some. This repertoire shows about 50,000 clones, roughly nine tenths found once; its top ten account for around 9%. The sequencing sample was made of peripheral blood. Receptor source: an elderly man with active or convalescent COVID-19. Both conserved end residues are part of each CDR3. A D gene is named only where the DNA matches it firmly. Rows may omit the clone size; those that give it use once, few, many or a size class.

D: -
size: -
V: TRBV24-1
J: TRBJ1-1
CDR3: CATSDFNRAFF
DNA: TGTGCCACCAGTGATTTTAACAGGGCTTTCTTT

D: -
size: few
V: TRBV9
J: TRBJ2-7
CDR3: CASSVFPGRGIPEQYF
DNA: TGTGCCAGCAGCGTGTTCCCGGGACGGGGGATACCCGAGCAGTACTTC

D: -
size: -
V: TRBV19
J: TRBJ2-5
CDR3: CASGDQGGETQYF
DNA: TGTGCCAGCGGGGATCAGGGGGGAGAGACCCAGTACTTC

D: -
size: -
V: TRBV5-1
J: TRBJ2-3
CDR3: CASSFRPEGTDTQYF
DNA: TGCGCCAGCAGCTTCCGGCCGGAGGGCACAGATACGCAGTATTTT

D: -
size: -
V: TRBV24-1
J: TRBJ2-7
CDR3: CATSPQGYEQYF
DNA: TGTGCCACCAGTCCACAGGGCTACGAGCAGTACTTC

D: TRBD2
size: -
V: TRBV7-2
J: TRBJ2-3
CDR3: CASSFSAGGPGTDTQYF
DNA: TGTGCCAGCAGCTTCTCCGCGGGAGGGCCTGGCACAGATACGCAGTATTTT

D: -
size: -
V: TRBV6-1
J: TRBJ1-6
CDR3: CASSWGHRGGSPLHF
DNA: TGTGCCAGCAGTTGGGGACATCGAGGTGGTTCACCCCTCCACTTT

D: -
size: -
V: TRBV3-1/TRBV3-2
J: TRBJ1-5
CDR3: CASSQDSEELTPSNQPQHF
DNA: TGTGCCAGCAGCCAAGATTCTGAGGAACTCACACCTAGCAATCAGCCCCAGCATTTT

D: -
size: -
V: TRBV6-5
J: TRBJ1-4
CDR3: CASILTDGGKLFF
DNA: TGTGCCAGCATCTTAACCGACGGAGGGAAACTGTTTTTT

D: TRBD1
size: once
V: TRBV5-4
J: TRBJ2-4
CDR3: CASSLGGTGGGKNIQYF
DNA: TGTGCCAGCAGCTTGGGGGGTACAGGGGGTGGCAAAAACATTCAGTACTTC

D: -
size: -
V: TRBV7-9
J: TRBJ1-1
CDR3: CASSLAEGNTEAFF
DNA: TGTGCCAGCAGCTTAGCGGAGGGGAACACTGAAGCTTTCTTT

D: TRBD1
size: once
V: TRBV7-9
J: TRBJ1-3
CDR3: CASSPRDRGSGGNTIYF
DNA: TGTGCCAGCAGCCCGCGAGACAGGGGATCGGGAGGAAACACCATATATTTT

D: TRBD1
size: -
V: TRBV12-3/TRBV12-4
J: TRBJ2-5
CDR3: CASSPRQGETQYF
DNA: TGTGCCAGCAGTCCCCGACAGGGTGAGACCCAGTACTTC

D: -
size: -
V: TRBV7-8
J: TRBJ1-4
CDR3: CASSLGGGEKLFF
DNA: TGTGCCAGCAGCTTAGGGGGGGGTGAAAAACTGTTTTTT

D: -
size: once
V: TRBV20-1
J: TRBJ2-1
CDR3: CSASLGASGYNEQFF
DNA: TGCAGTGCTAGTTTGGGGGCTAGCGGTTACAATGAGCAGTTCTTC

D: TRBD2
size: -
V: TRBV7-2
J: TRBJ2-1
CDR3: CASSLLGTSGNNEQFF
DNA: TGTGCCAGCAGCCTACTCGGGACTAGCGGGAACAATGAGCAGTTCTTC

D: -
size: -
V: TRBV4-3
J: TRBJ1-2
CDR3: CASSQEPGGDYGYTF
DNA: TGCGCCAGCAGCCAAGAACCGGGAGGAGACTATGGCTACACCTTC

D: TRBD2
size: -
V: TRBV28
J: TRBJ2-7
CDR3: CASSLRPSSGGAEQYF
DNA: TGTGCCAGCAGTTTACGGCCGTCTAGCGGGGGGGCCGAGCAGTACTTC

D: -
size: -
V: TRBV28
J: TRBJ1-2
CDR3: CASSSYGRAPNYGYTF
DNA: TGTGCCAGCAGTTCTTACGGAAGAGCGCCTAACTATGGCTACACCTTC

D: TRBD1
size: -
V: TRBV5-4
J: TRBJ2-2
CDR3: CASSRGQGANTGELFF
DNA: TGTGCCAGCAGCCGGGGACAGGGGGCAAACACCGGGGAGCTGTTTTTT

D: TRBD1
size: -
V: TRBV5-4
J: TRBJ2-3
CDR3: CASRRTGGADTQYF
DNA: TGTGCCAGCAGACGGACAGGGGGCGCAGATACGCAGTATTTT

D: -
size: -
V: TRBV10-3
J: TRBJ1-5
CDR3: CAIRQEQNQPQHF
DNA: TGTGCCATCAGACAGGAACAAAATCAGCCCCAGCATTTT

D: -
size: once
V: TRBV12-5
J: TRBJ1-1
CDR3: CASGISVPDTEAFF
DNA: TGTGCTAGTGGTATATCAGTGCCAGACACTGAAGCTTTCTTT

D: -
size: -
V: TRBV12-3/TRBV12-4
J: TRBJ1-1
CDR3: CASSARWNTEAFF
DNA: TGTGCCAGCAGTGCGAGGTGGAACACTGAAGCTTTCTTT

D: TRBD1
size: -
V: TRBV6-5
J: TRBJ1-1
CDR3: CASTRGGQGGRAFF
DNA: TGTGCCAGCACTCGAGGAGGACAGGGGGGGAGAGCTTTCTTT

D: -
size: once
V: TRBV27
J: TRBJ2-7
CDR3: CASSLMAESSYEQYF
DNA: TGTGCCAGCAGTTTGATGGCGGAATCTTCCTACGAGCAGTACTTC

D: TRBD1
size: once
V: TRBV18
J: TRBJ2-7
CDR3: CASSPRTGAYEQYF
DNA: TGTGCCAGCTCACCCCGGACAGGGGCCTACGAGCAGTACTTC

D: TRBD1
size: -
V: TRBV3-1/TRBV3-2
J: TRBJ2-7
CDR3: CASSQEGQGASYEQYF
DNA: TGTGCCAGCAGCCAAGAGGGACAGGGAGCTTCCTACGAGCAGTACTTC

D: TRBD1
size: -
V: TRBV7-9
J: TRBJ2-5
CDR3: CASSPAQRQGVRETQYF
DNA: TGTGCCAGCAGCCCAGCCCAAAGACAGGGGGTTAGGGAGACCCAGTACTTC

D: -
size: -
V: TRBV5-1
J: TRBJ2-7
CDR3: CASGYSSYEQYF
DNA: TGCGCCAGTGGGTACAGCTCCTACGAGCAGTACTTC